Following are 24 T cell receptor beta chains from one sample sequenced in a study of cytomegalovirus exposure and HLA in healthy donors. With 60 Vbeta and 13 Jbeta primers, the PCR was carried out. Method: immunoSEQ multiplex PCR; TCRdb's copy keeps in-frame clones and lacks some. The sample shows over 70,000 clones, approximately 80% of them seen only once. Sequencing input: PBMCs. The receptors come from a young man in good health and CMV-seronegative.

The chain couples TRBV10-3 to TRBJ1-5; TRBD1 matches 7 bases. Germline V gives CDR1 ENHRY, CDR2 SYGVKD. V was clipped by 3 bases and J by 5 bases; unmatched bases: 7. This CDR3 has 15 residues. CDR3 region: CAISDKDRTDQPQHF. The CDR3 DNA reads TGTGCCATCAGTGATAAGGACAGGACCGATCAGCCCCAGCATTTT.

V gene TRBV10-3 combines with J gene TRBJ1-5; 9 nucleotides agree with TRBD1. This CDR3 is built from 14 residues. The V and J ends lost 4 bases and 4 bases, in that order; junction bases with no gene match: 2. Germline V gene data show CDR1 as ENHRY and CDR2 as SYGVKD. The CDR3 protein is CAISGTGENQPQHF. CDR3 in DNA: TGTGCCATCAGTGGGACAGGGGAGAATCAGCCCCAGCATTTT.

The gene calls are TRBV6-6 and TRBJ2-1; 11 bases agree with TRBD2. CDR1 is MNHNY, CDR2 SVGAGI, per germline (reference sequence). This CDR3 has 16 amino acids. The ends lost 2 bases at V and 6 bases at J; junction bases unmatched: 6. CDR3 loop: CASSYPRTSGSNEQFF. The CDR3 coding sequence is TGTGCCAGCAGTTACCCCCGGACTAGCGGGTCCAATGAGCAGTTCTTC.

The chain joins TRBV4-2 to TRBJ1-6; D gene ambiguous. V lost 2 bases and J lost 5, with 7 bases in between. Per germline, CDR1 LGHNA and CDR2 YNFKEQ. The CDR3 has 14 residues. The CDR3 sequence is CASSQIEHNSPLHF. The CDR3 DNA reads TGTGCCAGCAGCCAAATAGAGCATAATTCACCCCTCCACTTT.

This clone has a single count. The genes are TRBV7-8 and TRBJ1-2; D remains ambiguous. V gave up 0 bases and J gave up 2 bases, with 4 bases separating them. Looked up from germline, CDR1 is SGHVS and CDR2 is FQNEAQ. The CDR3 loop spans 13 amino acids. CDR3 in amino acids: CASSLARNYGYTF. CDR3 coding DNA: TGTGCCAGCAGCTTAGCCAGAAACTATGGCTACACCTTC.

V is TRBV11-2 and J is TRBJ1-5, with 7 positions matching TRBD1. The CDR3 is 14 residues long. Per germline, CDR1 SGHAT and CDR2 FQNNGV. With 6 bases clipped from V and 3 bases from J, the junction kept 5 bases outside the gene matches. The CDR3 DNA reads as TGTGCCAGCAGAGAGACAGGGTCCAATCAGCCCCAGCATTTT. It codes for CASRETGSNQPQHF. Full variable domain (remainder filled in from reference TRBV11-2 and TRBJ1-5): EAGVAQSPRYKIIEKRQSVAFWCNPISGHATLYWYQQILGQGPKLLIQFQNNGVVDDSQLPKDRFSAERLKGVDSTLKIQPAKLEDSAVYLCASRETGSNQPQHFGDGTRLSIL.

This clone appeared a few times. V and J are TRBV27 and TRBJ2-3, with 10 bases identical to TRBD1. The CDR3 length is 15 residues. Per the germline V gene, CDR1 is MNHEY and CDR2 is SMNVEV (reference sequence). The V gene end was trimmed by 8 bases and the J gene end by 6 bases; junction bases not matched to a gene: 11. In DNA, the CDR3 is TGTGCCAGCCGCCCCTGGGACAGGGGATTGGATACGCAGTATTTT. It codes for CASRPWDRGLDTQYF.

Only a few counts were recorded for this clone. This chain uses TRBV5-4 with TRBJ2-5; TRBD1 matches at 7 bases. The germline gives CDR1 SGHNT, CDR2 YYREEE (reference sequence). Unmatched junction bases numbered 4, after V lost 3 bases and J lost 2 bases. The CDR3 runs to 14 residues. Written as DNA, the CDR3 is TGTGCCAGCAGCTCCGGGACAGAACAAGAGACCCAGTACTTC. Its protein product is CASSSGTEQETQYF.

This chain links TRBV18 with TRBJ2-3, with TRBD2 matching over 8 bases. With V trimmed by 4 bases and J by 5 bases, 17 bases remained unmatched. The CDR3 has 18 amino acids. Germline-derived CDR1 and CDR2 are KGHSH and LQKENI. The CDR3 sequence: CASSRTGGVSAVGDTQYF. CDR3 nucleotides: TGTGCCAGCTCACGCACGGGAGGGGTATCAGCGGTCGGAGATACGCAGTATTTT.

The J gene is TRBJ2-7, the V gene TRBV5-6; maybe TRBD1 (5 bases). Per the germline V gene, CDR1 is SGHDT and CDR2 is YYEEEE. The CDR3 is 15 residues long. V lost 0 bases and J 4 bases, leaving 14 bases between the germline ends. CDR3 amino acids: CASSLGRGKGYEQYF. The CDR3 DNA reads TGTGCCAGCAGCTTGGGAAGGGGCAAAGGATACGAGCAGTACTTC.

This chain uses TRBV5-4 with TRBJ1-5; D uncertain. Trimming cost V 1 base and J 2 bases, with 4 bases left between them. CDR3 length: 13 amino acids. The V gene's germline CDR1 is SGHNT and CDR2 YYREEE (reference sequence). The CDR3 is CASSLQGNQPQHF. The CDR3 coding sequence is TGTGCCAGCAGCTTGCAGGGCAATCAGCCCCAGCATTTT.

This rearrangement joins TRBV7-2 to TRBJ2-3, with 8 nucleotides matching TRBD2. After removal of 5 bases from V and 4 bases from J, the junction contained 2 bases not matched to a gene. Per germline, CDR1 SGHTA and CDR2 FQGNSA. This CDR3 contains 13 residues. The CDR3 DNA is TGTGCCAGCAGCAAGCGGGAGTCAGATACGCAGTATTTT. Translating it yields CASSKRESDTQYF.

The V call is TRBV6-1, the J call TRBJ1-1; TRBD1 might be the D (6 bases). This CDR3 region has 17 residues. In germline, CDR1 is MNHNS, CDR2 SASEGT. V was clipped by 0 bases and J by 0 bases, with 14 bases between them. The CDR3 DNA follows: TGTGCCAGCAGTGAAGCCCCGACAGGTACGATGAACACTGAAGCTTTCTTT. Protein: CASSEAPTGTMNTEAFF.

The gene calls are TRBV27 and TRBJ2-7, with D perhaps matching TRBD1 (6 bases). The germline V and J ends were trimmed by 4 bases and 4 bases, with 14 bases remaining between them. Germline V lookup: CDR1 MNHEY, CDR2 SMNVEV (reference sequence). The CDR3 is 14 amino acids. CDR3 DNA sequence: TGTGCCAGCAGTTCCGGGACACAGTTTTACGAGCAGTACTTC. Amino acid sequence: CASSSGTQFYEQYF.

The chain has TRBV19 and TRBJ1-2, with D perhaps TRBD1 (5 bases). The V end lost 7 bases, the J end lost 4 bases, and 13 bases lay between the germline ends. Germline CDR1 LNHDA, CDR2 SQIVND (reference sequence). The CDR3 runs to 13 residues. The CDR3 DNA reads TGTGCCAGTAAACAGGCCGGATCCTATGGCTACACCTTC. It encodes CASKQAGSYGYTF.

The genes are TRBV14 and TRBJ2-1, with 13 bases that match TRBD2. Germline V CDR1 and CDR2: SGHDN, FVKESK. After removal of 0 bases from V and 13 bases from J, the junction contained 9 bases not matched to a gene. There are 16 residues in the CDR3. This CDR3 is CASSQDWGLAGPRQFF. CDR3 in DNA: TGTGCCAGCAGCCAAGATTGGGGACTAGCGGGGCCCAGACAGTTCTTC.

This chain connects TRBV7-8 to TRBJ1-6; 7 nucleotides align to TRBD1. The CDR3 runs 14 residues. The germline gives CDR1 SGHVS, CDR2 FQNEAQ. J lost 8 bases, V lost 3 bases, and 4 bases had no gene match. This CDR3 is CASSFLGGHSPLHF. The CDR3 coding sequence is TGTGCCAGCAGCTTTTTAGGGGGCCATTCACCCCTCCACTTT.

This clone has a handful of counts. This rearrangement joins TRBV14 to TRBJ2-7; weak D call: TRBD2 (5 bases). The V gene lost 1 base and the J gene lost 5 bases, with 18 bases spanning the gap. Germline V gives CDR1 SGHDN, CDR2 FVKESK. CDR3 length: 16 residues. CDR3 DNA: TGTGCCAGCAGCCAAGGTGTTTCCTTGAGGGCGGACGAGCAGTACTTC. This codes for CASSQGVSLRADEQYF. The full variable domain, completed using reference TRBV14 and TRBJ2-7, is EAGVTQFPSHSVIEKGQTVTLRCDPISGHDNLYWYRRVMGKEIKFLLHFVKESKQDESGMPNNRFLAERTGGTYSTLKVQPAELEDSGVYFCASSQGVSLRADEQYFGPGTRLTVT.

This clone was detected once. Other DNA sequences within the sample encode an identical CDR3. The gene calls are TRBV18 and TRBJ1-2, with 9 bases lining up with TRBD1. J gave up 2 bases and V 3 bases, and 1 base lay outside the gene matches. The CDR3 is 14 residues long. Germline CDR1 is KGHSH and CDR2 is LQKENI. This CDR3 is CASSPDRGNYGYTF. DNA for the CDR3: TGTGCCAGCTCACCGGACAGGGGAAACTATGGCTACACCTTC. Combining the CDR3 with reference TRBV18 and TRBJ1-2 gives the whole variable domain NAGVMQNPRHLVRRRGQEARLRCSPMKGHSHVYWYRQLPEEGLKFMVYLQKENIIDESGMPKERFSAEFPKEGPSILRIQQVVRGDSAAYFCASSPDRGNYGYTFGSGTRLTVV.

The CDR3: CAITKDRMMNTEAFF. CDR3 DNA sequence: TGTGCCATCACCAAGGACAGGATGATGAACACTGAAGCTTTCTTT. The chain uses TRBV10-3 and TRBJ1-1, with 7 bases aligning to TRBD1. The V and J ends lost 7 bases and 0 bases, in that order; junction bases with no gene match: 8. The CDR3 length is 15 residues. Per the germline V gene, CDR1 is ENHRY and CDR2 is SYGVKD.

The chain couples TRBV7-2 to TRBJ2-4, with 10 bases identical to TRBD2. The CDR3 spans 18 residues. Per the germline V gene, CDR1 is SGHTA and CDR2 is FQGNSA. V gave up 2 bases and J gave up 8 bases; unmatched junction bases: 15. CDR3 sequence: CASSLRASGGLLLDIQYF. CDR3 bases: TGTGCCAGCAGCTTAAGGGCTAGCGGGGGCCTACTACTCGACATTCAGTACTTC.

This clone appeared a few times. The chain uses TRBV6-5 and TRBJ1-2; D not certain. Germline V gene data show CDR1 as MNHEY and CDR2 as SVGAGI. The CDR3 length is 14 residues. V lost 7 bases and J lost 4, with 16 bases in between. The CDR3, as DNA: TGTGCCAGCACCACGATGAACATTGGCTATGGCTACACCTTC. Translation: CASTTMNIGYGYTF.

The chain uses TRBV18 and TRBJ1-2; 9 bases map to TRBD1. The germline V gene has CDR1 KGHSH and CDR2 LQKENI. With 3 bases clipped from V and 6 bases from J, the junction kept 5 bases outside the gene matches. CDR3 size: 14 residues. The CDR3 region is CASSPLNRGHGYTF. The CDR3 DNA sequence: TGTGCCAGCTCACCCTTAAACAGGGGGCATGGCTACACCTTC.

V and J are TRBV28 and TRBJ1-1; D not resolved. This CDR3 has 11 residues. Germline CDR1 and CDR2: MDHEN and SYDVKM. V was trimmed by 6 bases and J by 5 bases, leaving 7 bases between them. The CDR3 sequence: CASRKRTEAFF. CDR3 bases: TGTGCCAGCAGGAAGCGGACTGAAGCTTTCTTT.